These 15 T cell receptor beta chains were all obtained from the same sample, sequenced in a study of graft-versus-host responses after intestinal transplantation. Sequencing used immunoSEQ multiplex PCR; TCRdb keeps in-frame clones, though not all of them. The table includes 25,000 or so clones, over 90% detected once. The sample consisted of PBMCs, taken approximately 38 days after intestinal transplant. All receptors come from a human patient who received an intestinal transplant, so some T cells may come from the graft donor.

The rearrangement uses TRBV6-1 and TRBJ2-7; 9 bases align to TRBD1. The germline gives CDR1 MNHNS, CDR2 SASEGT. The J segment lost 5 bases and the V segment lost 10 bases, leaving 12 bases of the junction unmatched. The CDR3 is 14 residues long. The CDR3 region has the DNA TGTGCCACCCCAAGAGGGGACAGGGTGGACGAGCAGTACTTC. This sequence encodes CATPRGDRVDEQYF.

The chain recombines TRBV11-2 with TRBJ1-4; D perhaps matches TRBD1 (5 bases). The V gene's germline CDR1 is SGHAT and CDR2 FQNNGV. V shed 1 base and J shed 8 bases, with 17 bases lying between them. The CDR3 contains 16 residues. CDR3 loop: CASSLVGREVGEKLFF. DNA of the CDR3: TGTGCCAGCAGCTTAGTCGGCAGGGAAGTAGGGGAAAAACTGTTTTTT.

The chain employs TRBV9 and TRBJ2-5, with D perhaps matching TRBD1 or TRBD2 (5 bases each). The germline V gene has CDR1 SGDLS and CDR2 YYNGEE. This CDR3 has 16 residues. Trimming removed 2 bases from V and 2 bases from J, with 16 bases in between. As DNA, the CDR3 is TGTGCCAGCAGCGTCGGGAAATGGGGCAGGCAAGAGACCCAGTACTTC. Translation: CASSVGKWGRQETQYF.

The chain couples TRBV6-1 to TRBJ2-3; 9 bases align to TRBD2. Germline V lookup: CDR1 MNHNS, CDR2 SASEGT. V shed 1 base, J shed 1 base, and the junction held 0 bases outside the gene matches. The CDR3 contains 15 residues. CDR3 region: CASSEGTSGTDTQYF. CDR3 bases: TGTGCCAGCAGTGAAGGGACTAGCGGCACAGATACGCAGTATTTT.

The CDR3 coding sequence is TGTGCCAGCAGCCCCGAAGGGGGCGTCTACAATGAGCAGTTCTTC. Translated, it gives CASSPEGGVYNEQFF. The J gene is TRBJ2-1, the V gene TRBV9; TRBD1 matches at 7 bases. The V segment lost 4 bases and the J segment 3 bases; nucleotides outside the gene matches: 7. This CDR3 has 15 residues. The V gene's germline CDR1 is SGDLS and CDR2 YYNGEE.

The chain combines TRBV30 with TRBJ2-7; D remains unclear. The CDR3 totals 14 residues. Germline values: CDR1 GTSNPN, CDR2 SVGIG (reference sequence). Trimming took 4 bases from V and 2 from J, leaving 15 bases between them. In DNA form, the CDR3 reads TGTGCCTGGAATTTCCTCGGCGGAACCTACGAGCAGTACTTC. This sequence encodes CAWNFLGGTYEQYF.

The CDR3 sequence: CASSFGKTSGSTDTQYF. In nucleotides, the CDR3 is TGTGCCAGCAGCTTTGGTAAGACTAGCGGGAGCACAGATACGCAGTATTTT. The rearrangement uses TRBV5-6 and TRBJ2-3; 10 bases align to TRBD2. The CDR3 extends over 17 amino acids. Germline loops: CDR1 SGHDT, CDR2 YYEEEE. V trimming: 2 bases; J trimming: 0 bases; junction bases outside the gene matches: 6.

The rearrangement links TRBV11-2 to TRBJ2-7; weak D call: TRBD2 (6 bases). Germline values: CDR1 SGHAT, CDR2 FQNNGV. V lost 5 bases and J 7 bases, leaving 18 bases between the germline ends. The CDR3 has 14 residues. The CDR3 here is CASSLGLHPGEQYF. CDR3 DNA sequence: TGTGCCAGCAGCCTGGGACTCCACCCGGGGGAGCAGTACTTC.

The chain couples TRBV7-2 to TRBJ2-5, with no clear D. V was cut by 5 bases and J by 3 bases, with 7 bases left in between. The CDR3 has 12 residues. From germline, CDR1 is SGHTA and CDR2 FQGNSA. The DNA of the CDR3 is TGTGCCAGCAGCGTTTTGGAAGAGACCCAGTACTTC. Residues: CASSVLEETQYF.

The chain combines TRBV7-8 with TRBJ1-2, with D perhaps TRBD1 (5 bases). The germline V gene encodes CDR1 SGHVS and CDR2 FQNEAQ. The CDR3 is made up of 19 amino acids. Trimming took off 5 bases at V and 6 bases at J, with 31 bases between the two ends. The CDR3 bases are TGTGCCAGCAGCCGTCTAGCAGGTGGGACTGAGGCCAAATCCCATGGCTACACCTTC. Its protein product is CASSRLAGGTEAKSHGYTF.

V usage is TRBV30 and J usage is TRBJ1-1, with a weak D call TRBD1 (5 bases). V was clipped by 5 bases and J by 9 bases, with 19 bases between them. The CDR3 is made up of 13 amino acids. Germline V gene data show CDR1 as GTSNPN and CDR2 as SVGIG (reference sequence). The CDR3 loop is CAWATSRDDKAFF. As DNA, the CDR3 is TGTGCCTGGGCAACCTCCCGGGACGATAAAGCTTTCTTT.

This clone was observed a single time. The chain couples TRBV18 to TRBJ2-7; D gene ambiguous. Germline CDR1 and CDR2: KGHSH and LQKENI. V gave up 3 bases and J gave up 0 bases, with 9 bases separating them. CDR3 length: 14 amino acids. The CDR3 sequence: CASSPFRASYEQYF. The CDR3 DNA is TGTGCCAGCTCACCCTTCAGAGCCTCCTACGAGCAGTACTTC. The full variable domain, its missing parts supplied by reference TRBV18 and TRBJ2-7, is NAGVMQNPRHLVRRRGQEARLRCSPMKGHSHVYWYRQLPEEGLKFMVYLQKENIIDESGMPKERFSAEFPKEGPSILRIQQVVRGDSAAYFCASSPFRASYEQYFGPGTRLTVT.

V is TRBV7-3 and J is TRBJ1-6, with D maybe TRBD1 (6 bases). This CDR3 region has 17 residues. V was pared by 5 bases and J by 0 bases, with 14 bases between. Germline lookup yields CDR1 SGHTA and CDR2 FQGTGA. The CDR3 DNA reads TGTGCCAGCAGCGCCGACAGGCAGAGCTCCTATAATTCACCCCTCCACTTT. Translation: CASSADRQSSYNSPLHF.

The sample holds a few counts of this clone. The rearrangement uses TRBV4-3 and TRBJ1-4, with 8 nucleotides matching TRBD1. The CDR3 is 14 amino acids. Germline trimming cut 1 base from V and 8 bases from J; bases unmatched to any gene: 3. Germline CDR1 is LGHNA and CDR2 is YSLEER. The CDR3 DNA is TGCGCCAGCAGCCAAGGGACAGGGCGGGAAAAACTGTTTTTT. It specifies CASSQGTGREKLFF.

The V call is TRBV27, the J call TRBJ1-6; 8 nucleotides match TRBD1. The germline V gene has CDR1 MNHEY and CDR2 SMNVEV (reference sequence). CDR3 length: 15 residues. Unmatched junction bases numbered 3, after V lost 4 bases and J lost 4 bases. The CDR3 reads CASSSDRAYNSPLHF. DNA of the CDR3: TGTGCCAGCAGTTCGGACAGGGCTTATAATTCACCCCTCCACTTT.